One sample yielded the 11 T cell receptor beta chains listed below, sequenced in a study of blood T cell repertoires in COVID-19 (TCRdb year 2020). Library prep was done by the immunoSEQ multiplex PCR assay. Drawn from immuneACCESS, this table holds only the in-frame rearrangements with V and J called that TCRdb kept. Clones are partly lost; checked studies trace under half to an unresolved V gene and leave the rest unexplained. In all, the sample holds around 450,000 clones, and roughly nine tenths of those were seen once. In total, the top ten clones hold about 0.7% of the sample. Sequences were obtained from PBMCs or T cells enriched from blood (not recorded which). The receptor source for this set is a woman younger than 30 who had recovered from COVID-19.

The chain couples TRBV5-1 to TRBJ2-2; D possibly corresponds to TRBD2 (6 bases). V was trimmed by 0 bases and J by 6 bases, leaving 15 bases between them. The CDR3 is 16 amino acids. Germline-derived CDR1 and CDR2 are SGHRS and YFSETQ. DNA of the CDR3: TGCGCCAGCAGCTTGGCCGGACCAACGGGGGCCGGGGAGCTGTTTTTT. This sequence encodes CASSLAGPTGAGELFF.

The CDR3 sequence: CASSGGGPHNEQFF. The CDR3 coding sequence is TGTGCCAGCTCAGGCGGGGGGCCGCACAATGAGCAGTTCTTC. The rearrangement uses TRBV27 and TRBJ2-1; 8 bases agree with TRBD2. CDR1 and CDR2 (germline): MNHEY, SMNVEV (reference sequence). J gave up 5 bases and V 8 bases, and 8 bases lay outside the gene matches. This CDR3 region has 14 residues.

V gene TRBV6-1 combines with J gene TRBJ1-2; possibly TRBD1 for D (5 bases). The CDR3 sequence is 16 residues long. V lost 3 bases to trimming and J lost 5 bases, with 19 bases between them. CDR1 and CDR2 from the germline V gene are MNHNS and SASEGT. The CDR3 is CASSDLGDGGKYGYTF. The CDR3 region has the DNA TGTGCCAGCAGTGATTTGGGGGACGGGGGAAAGTATGGCTACACCTTC.

The chain joins TRBV5-4 to TRBJ1-2, with 11 bases identical to TRBD1. There are 15 residues in the CDR3. The ends lost 4 bases at V and 3 bases at J; junction bases unmatched: 5. CDR1 is SGHNT, CDR2 YYREEE, per germline (reference sequence). The CDR3 is CASSLAGQGDYGYTF. CDR3 in DNA: TGTGCCAGCAGCCTAGCGGGACAGGGGGACTATGGCTACACCTTC.

The CDR3 region has the DNA TGTGCCAGCAGCTTTATGGGGCGGCTTTCGGGAGCGATCGCTGAAGCTTTCTTT. Residues: CASSFMGRLSGAIAEAFF. The chain uses TRBV5-6 and TRBJ1-1; the D gene is possibly TRBD1 (5 bases). The CDR3 is 18 residues long. V dropped 2 bases and J dropped 6 bases, with 26 bases sitting between them. Germline V gene lookup returns CDR1 SGHDT and CDR2 YYEEEE. Full variable domain (missing parts from reference TRBV5-6 and TRBJ1-1): DAGVTQSPTHLIKTRGQQVTLRCSPKSGHDTVSWYQQALGQGPQFIFQYYEEEERQRGNFPDRFSGHQFPNYSSELNVNALLLGDSALYLCASSFMGRLSGAIAEAFFGQGTRLTVV.

The chain is built from TRBV30 and TRBJ1-1; D gene unclear. The CDR3 extends over 14 amino acids. Germline lookup yields CDR1 GTSNPN and CDR2 SVGIG (reference sequence). V gave up 5 bases and J gave up 1 base, with 14 bases separating them. CDR3 sequence: CAWQLWQANTEAFF. For the CDR3, the DNA is TGTGCCTGGCAGCTCTGGCAGGCGAACACTGAAGCTTTCTTT. The full variable domain, with the rest looked up from reference TRBV30 and TRBJ1-1, is SQTIHQWPATLVQPVGSPLSLECTVEGTSNPNLYWYRQAAGRGLQLLFYSVGIGQISSEVPQNLSASRPQDRQFILSSKKLLLSDSGFYLCAWQLWQANTEAFFGQGTRLTVV.

The chain uses TRBV3-1 (or the pseudogene TRBV3-2) and TRBJ2-5; D not resolved. The CDR3 consists of 14 residues. Trimming shortened V by 0 bases and J by 5 bases, and 10 bases separated the two germline ends. Per germline, CDR1 LGHDT and CDR2 YNNKEL (reference sequence). CDR3 sequence (DNA): TGTGCCAGCAGCCAAGACCCGTTTCCGGAGACCCAGTACTTC. This codes for CASSQDPFPETQYF.

This clone was detected only once. The chain carries TRBV11-2 and TRBJ2-1; TRBD2 aligns across 7 bases. J lost 3 bases, V lost 2 bases, and 4 bases had no gene match. Looked up from germline, CDR1 is SGHAT and CDR2 is FQNNGV. The CDR3 has 15 residues. The CDR3 region has the DNA TGTGCCAGCAGCTTACGGCGGGGGTTCTACAATGAGCAGTTCTTC. It translates to CASSLRRGFYNEQFF. The variable domain in full, with the rest retrieved from reference TRBV11-2 and TRBJ2-1, is EAGVAQSPRYKIIEKRQSVAFWCNPISGHATLYWYQQILGQGPKLLIQFQNNGVVDDSQLPKDRFSAERLKGVDSTLKIQPAKLEDSAVYLCASSLRRGFYNEQFFGPGTRLTVL.

V usage is TRBV28 and J usage is TRBJ1-2; TRBD1 is a possible D gene (6 bases). The V end lost 4 bases, the J end lost 8 bases, and 17 bases lay between the germline ends. The CDR3 totals 14 residues. Germline lookup yields CDR1 MDHEN and CDR2 SYDVKM. CDR3 residues: CASSSGGPGSGYTF. CDR3 in DNA: TGTGCCAGCAGTTCCGGGGGGCCGGGGAGCGGCTACACCTTC.

This rearrangement joins TRBV19 to TRBJ2-3; D is perhaps TRBD2 (6 bases). Trimming removed 4 bases from V and 0 bases from J, with 17 bases in between. This CDR3 has 17 amino acids. Per the germline V gene, CDR1 is LNHDA and CDR2 is SQIVND (reference sequence). The CDR3 loop reads CASSTPPRGKSTDTQYF. CDR3 DNA sequence: TGTGCCAGTAGTACCCCCCCCCGGGGGAAAAGCACAGATACGCAGTATTTT.

The chain uses TRBV3-1 (or the pseudogene TRBV3-2) and TRBJ2-1; 8 bases match TRBD2. V was clipped by 4 bases and J by 4 bases; unmatched bases: 9. The CDR3 is 16 amino acids. Germline V gives CDR1 LGHDT, CDR2 YNNKEL (reference sequence). CDR3 residues: CASSPTQRGGYNEQFF. CDR3 coding DNA: TGTGCCAGCAGCCCCACCCAACGGGGGGGGTACAATGAGCAGTTCTTC.